Shown below are 10 T cell receptor beta chains from a single sample sequenced in a study of cytomegalovirus exposure and HLA in healthy donors. 60 Vbeta and 13 Jbeta primers were used in PCR. Measured with immunoSEQ multiplex PCR; TCRdb has only the in-frame clones, and not every one. The table has roughly 110,000 clones, roughly 80% seen once; the top ten hold 2.5%. Sample: PBMCs. Source of these receptors: a man aged 35-49 years in good health and CMV-seronegative.

The chain has TRBV7-9 and TRBJ2-2; D uncertain. The ends were cut back, 5 bases at V and 6 bases at J, with 7 bases in the middle. Per germline, CDR1 SEHNR and CDR2 FQNEAQ (reference sequence). CDR3 length: 12 residues. CDR3 DNA sequence: TGTGCCAGCAGCCACTTGGCCGGGGAGCTGTTTTTT. Translated, it gives CASSHLAGELFF.

The chain is built from TRBV21-1 and TRBJ2-4; the D call of TRBD2 is as the table states it, not checked on the DNA. TRBV21-1 counts as a pseudogene. CDR3 size: 15 residues. CDR3 sequence reads: CASSRPGLAGGRGRF. The CDR3 coding sequence is TGTGCCAGCAGCAGACCAGGACTAGCGGGGGGCCGGGGGAGGTTC.

CDR3 sequence: CASKRDSTDTQYF. In nucleotides, the CDR3 is TGTGCCAGCAAGCGAGATAGCACAGATACGCAGTATTTT. This chain links TRBV2 with TRBJ2-3; D call uncertain. V gave up 7 bases and J gave up 0 bases, with 8 bases separating them. The CDR3 has 13 residues. CDR1 is SNHLY and CDR2 is FYNNEI in the germline V gene.

This sequence joins TRBV19 and TRBJ2-2; D gene unclear. Germline loops: CDR1 LNHDA, CDR2 SQIVND (reference sequence). There are 14 residues in the CDR3. V lost 1 base, J lost 1 base, and 4 bases lay in between. CDR3 amino acids: CASSIGRNTGELFF. Here the CDR3 DNA reads TGTGCCAGTAGTATAGGCAGGAACACCGGGGAGCTGTTTTTT.

This chain joins TRBV11-2 and TRBJ1-4; D is uncertain. Germline CDR1 SGHAT, CDR2 FQNNGV. V was clipped by 0 bases and J by 8 bases, with 4 bases between them. The CDR3 covers 12 residues. CDR3 amino acids: CASSLDREKLFF. DNA of the CDR3: TGTGCCAGCAGCTTAGACAGGGAAAAACTGTTTTTT.

This clone was observed a handful of times. This chain uses TRBV18 with TRBJ2-5; 7 positions agree with TRBD1. Trimming at V came to 6 bases and at J to 2 bases, leaving 6 bases not matched to a gene. Per the germline V gene, CDR1 is KGHSH and CDR2 is LQKENI. The CDR3 length is 14 residues. This CDR3 reads CASSRRGQQETQYF. The CDR3 nucleotides are TGTGCCAGCTCCCGCCGGGGACAGCAAGAGACCCAGTACTTC.

The chain uses TRBV6-6 and TRBJ2-1, with TRBD2 identical over 16 bases. Germline-derived CDR1 and CDR2 are MNHNY and SVGAGI (reference sequence). V lost 7 bases to trimming and J lost 7 bases; unmatched junction nucleotides: 1. The CDR3 runs to 14 residues. The CDR3 DNA follows: TGTGCCAGCACGGGACTAGCGGGGGGGAATGAGCAGTTCTTC. It codes for CASTGLAGGNEQFF.

The V and J genes are TRBV15 and TRBJ1-1, with 8 bases lining up with TRBD1. The V and J ends lost 0 bases and 1 base, in that order; junction bases with no gene match: 10. CDR1 LNHNV and CDR2 YYDKDF come from the germline V gene (reference sequence). The length of the CDR3 is 18 residues. The CDR3 loop reads CATSRDGKWDRRNTEAFF. The CDR3 DNA reads as TGTGCCACCAGCAGAGATGGGAAGTGGGACAGGAGGAACACTGAAGCTTTCTTT.

J is TRBJ2-1 and V is TRBV18; D is unresolved. The V gene lost 6 bases and the J gene lost 6 bases, with 12 bases spanning the gap. This CDR3 is 13 amino acids long. Germline V CDR1 and CDR2: KGHSH, LQKENI. CDR3 residues: CASSLDMINEQFF. CDR3 in DNA: TGTGCCAGCTCGCTCGACATGATCAATGAGCAGTTCTTC. Full variable domain (outside the CDR3, taken from reference TRBV18 and TRBJ2-1): NAGVMQNPRHLVRRRGQEARLRCSPMKGHSHVYWYRQLPEEGLKFMVYLQKENIIDESGMPKERFSAEFPKEGPSILRIQQVVRGDSAAYFCASSLDMINEQFFGPGTRLTVL.

This clone was counted between two and nine times. The V and J genes are TRBV7-2 and TRBJ2-7; TRBD1 agrees at 7 bases. The CDR3 contains 14 residues. J gave up 2 bases and V 5 bases, and 6 bases lay outside the gene matches. Per the germline V gene, CDR1 is SGHTA and CDR2 is FQGNSA. The CDR3 is CASSRPTGAYEQYF. CDR3 DNA sequence: TGTGCCAGCAGCCGTCCAACAGGGGCCTACGAGCAGTACTTC.